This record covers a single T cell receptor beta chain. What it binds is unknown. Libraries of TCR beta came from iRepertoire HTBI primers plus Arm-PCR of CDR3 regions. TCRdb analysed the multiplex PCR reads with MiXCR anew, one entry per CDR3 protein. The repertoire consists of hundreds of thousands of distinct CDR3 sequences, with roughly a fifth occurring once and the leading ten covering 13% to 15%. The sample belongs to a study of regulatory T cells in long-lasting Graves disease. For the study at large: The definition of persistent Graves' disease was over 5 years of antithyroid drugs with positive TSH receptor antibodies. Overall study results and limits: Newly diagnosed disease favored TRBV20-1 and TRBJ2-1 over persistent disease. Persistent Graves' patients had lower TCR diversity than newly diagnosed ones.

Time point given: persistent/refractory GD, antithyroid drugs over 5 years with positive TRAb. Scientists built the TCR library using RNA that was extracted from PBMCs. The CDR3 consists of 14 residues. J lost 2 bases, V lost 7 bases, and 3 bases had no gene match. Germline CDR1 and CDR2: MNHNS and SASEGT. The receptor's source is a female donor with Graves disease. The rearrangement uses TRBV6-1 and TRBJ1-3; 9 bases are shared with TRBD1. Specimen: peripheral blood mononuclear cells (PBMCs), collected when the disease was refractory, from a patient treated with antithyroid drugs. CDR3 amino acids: CASTWDRAGNTIYF. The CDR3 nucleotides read TGTGCCAGCACCTGGGACAGGGCTGGAAACACCATATATTTT.